This passage covers 20 T cell receptor beta chains from one sample sequenced in a study of blood T cell repertoires in COVID-19. Assay used: immunoSEQ multiplex PCR; TCRdb lists only in-frame clones, some missing. The repertoire includes over 100,000 clones, 80% to 90% of them detected once, and over 2% sits in the top ten. Input material: peripheral blood. The receptor set was obtained from a man in his forties or fifties with active COVID-19.

The V call is TRBV4-2, the J call TRBJ2-7; the match to TRBD1 covers 9 bases. CDR1 and CDR2 (germline): LGHNA, YNFKEQ. Unmatched junction bases numbered 5, after V lost 2 bases and J lost 0 bases. CDR3 size: 16 residues. The CDR3 nucleotides are TGTGCCAGCAGCCAACTCACAGGGGGCGTCTCCTACGAGCAGTACTTC. Its protein product is CASSQLTGGVSYEQYF.

The chain carries TRBV7-8 and TRBJ1-4; 8 bases map to TRBD1. Germline values: CDR1 SGHVS, CDR2 FQNEAQ. CDR3 length: 17 residues. V shed 5 bases, J shed 4 bases, and the junction held 12 bases outside the gene matches. The CDR3, as DNA: TGTGCCAGCAGCCCTGGACAGGGTACCCGTAATAATGAAAAACTGTTTTTT. This translates into CASSPGQGTRNNEKLFF.

V and J are TRBV12-3 or TRBV12-4 and TRBJ2-5; D unclear. The CDR3 loop spans 12 amino acids. V was cut by 3 bases and J by 7 bases, with 9 bases left in between. The CDR3 is CASSLSARTQYF. The CDR3 DNA reads TGTGCCAGCAGTTTGTCCGCTAGGACCCAGTACTTC.

This clone was observed once. The chain couples TRBV2 to TRBJ1-5; 8 bases are shared with TRBD1. V dropped 5 bases and J dropped 7; count of bases not matched to a gene: 7. The CDR3 runs to 14 residues. Germline V gene data show CDR1 as SNHLY and CDR2 as FYNNEI. In nucleotides, the CDR3 is TGTGCCAGCAGTTCGCAGGGGGCAAGGCAGCCCCAGCATTTT. The encoded protein is CASSSQGARQPQHF.

This clone was detected only a few times. The CDR3 is CATSTRTGSYGYTF. The CDR3 nucleotides read TGTGCCACCAGCACGAGGACAGGGAGCTATGGCTACACCTTC. The rearrangement joins TRBV15 to TRBJ1-2, with 8 positions matching TRBD1. There are 14 residues in the CDR3. The V and J ends lost 4 bases and 4 bases, in that order; junction bases with no gene match: 5. Germline loops: CDR1 LNHNV, CDR2 YYDKDF (reference sequence).

V gene TRBV27 combines with J gene TRBJ2-3, with D unclear. V was pared by 8 bases and J by 1 base, with 10 bases between. The CDR3 contains 13 residues. Germline CDR1 and CDR2: MNHEY and SMNVEV (reference sequence). DNA of the CDR3: TGTGCCAGCGGCAGGTTTGGCACAGATACGCAGTATTTT. Translated: CASGRFGTDTQYF.

This clone was observed at least ten times. The chain couples TRBV10-3 to TRBJ1-2; possible D gene TRBD1, 6 bases. This CDR3 region has 14 residues. CDR1 is ENHRY and CDR2 is SYGVKD in the germline V gene. V dropped 4 bases and J dropped 7 bases, with 16 bases sitting between them. The CDR3 coding sequence is TGTGCCATCAGTGCGGGCGTTGGACAGCGTGGCTACACCTTC. Its protein is CAISAGVGQRGYTF.

The rearrangement links TRBV11-2 to TRBJ2-7, with D maybe TRBD1 (5 bases). CDR1 is SGHAT, CDR2 FQNNGV, per germline. This CDR3 has 12 residues. The V gene lost 4 bases and the J gene lost 2 bases, with 6 bases spanning the gap. This chain's CDR3 is CASSSDTYEQYF. In nucleotides, the CDR3 is TGTGCCAGCAGCTCGGACACCTACGAGCAGTACTTC.

The V gene is TRBV4-1, the J gene TRBJ2-7, with 7 positions matching TRBD1. The CDR3 runs to 16 residues. The ends lost 10 bases at V and 3 bases at J; junction bases unmatched: 18. CDR1 and CDR2 from the germline V gene are MGHRA and YSYEKL. In nucleotides, the CDR3 is TGCGCCACCAGTTGGTCGAAGGCCCAGGGGGTCTACGAGCAGTACTTC. It is translated as CATSWSKAQGVYEQYF.

The chain has TRBV5-1 and TRBJ2-3; 9 bases map to TRBD1. Germline V gene data show CDR1 as SGHRS and CDR2 as YFSETQ. CDR3 length: 14 amino acids. The V gene end was trimmed by 2 bases and the J gene end by 5 bases; junction bases not matched to a gene: 3. In nucleotides, the CDR3 is TGCGCCAGCAGCTTAGGACAGGGGATAGATACGCAGTATTTT. Translated, it gives CASSLGQGIDTQYF.

V usage is TRBV30 and J usage is TRBJ1-1, with D unresolved. The CDR3 is 12 amino acids. Per germline, CDR1 GTSNPN and CDR2 SVGIG (reference sequence). The V end lost 0 bases, the J end lost 11 bases, and 13 bases lay between the germline ends. DNA for the CDR3: TGTGCCTGGAGTGTATTTAGTCCGGAGGCTTTCTTT. Its translation: CAWSVFSPEAFF.

This clone was counted a few times. J is TRBJ1-5 and V is TRBV18; D unclear. V was trimmed by 3 bases and J by 5 bases, leaving 8 bases between them. Germline assignment: CDR1 KGHSH and CDR2 LQKENI. This CDR3 contains 13 residues. The CDR3 bases are TGTGCCAGCTCACCTGCGATCCATCAGCCCCAGCATTTT. Its translation is CASSPAIHQPQHF.

The gene calls are TRBV2 and TRBJ2-3, with TRBD2 matching 12 bases. Germline loops: CDR1 SNHLY, CDR2 FYNNEI. Unmatched junction bases numbered 0, after V lost 1 base and J lost 1 base. This CDR3 region has 16 residues. The CDR3 loop is CASSEGTSGGTDTQYF. CDR3 DNA sequence: TGTGCCAGCAGTGAAGGGACTAGCGGGGGCACAGATACGCAGTATTTT.

The V call is TRBV7-8, the J call TRBJ1-1, with TRBD1 matching over 8 bases. This CDR3 comprises 16 residues. Unmatched junction bases numbered 9, after V lost 5 bases and J lost 1 base. The V gene's germline CDR1 is SGHVS and CDR2 FQNEAQ. CDR3 DNA sequence: TGTGCCAGCAGCCTAGGACAGGGCGGGCGGAACACTGAAGCTTTCTTT. Translated: CASSLGQGGRNTEAFF.

CDR3 nucleotide sequence: TGTGCCAGCAGCTTAAGAGCGTCTGGAAACACCATATATTTT. Amino acid sequence: CASSLRASGNTIYF. The chain joins TRBV5-6 to TRBJ1-3, with unresolved D. The CDR3 spans 14 residues. Germline CDR1 and CDR2: SGHDT and YYEEEE. V lost 2 bases and J lost 1, with 7 bases in between. The entire variable domain, with the rest obtained from reference TRBV5-6 and TRBJ1-3, is as follows: DAGVTQSPTHLIKTRGQQVTLRCSPKSGHDTVSWYQQALGQGPQFIFQYYEEEERQRGNFPDRFSGHQFPNYSSELNVNALLLGDSALYLCASSLRASGNTIYFGEGSWLTVV.

The CDR3 DNA reads as TGTGCCAGCAGCTTCTCGAGGGTCACAAACGCCAGGGAGACCCAGTACTTC. It yields the protein CASSFSRVTNARETQYF. The genes are TRBV5-8 and TRBJ2-5, with D possibly TRBD2 on 5 matching bases. The CDR3 totals 17 residues. Per the germline V gene, CDR1 is SGHTS and CDR2 is YDEGEE. V lost 2 bases and J lost 5, with 22 bases in between.

V is TRBV12-5 and J is TRBJ2-5, with unresolved D. From germline, CDR1 is LGHNT and CDR2 FRNRAP. Trimming took 3 bases from V and 7 from J, leaving 18 bases between them. The CDR3 length is 15 residues. In DNA form, the CDR3 reads TGTGCTAGTGGTTTAGTCCAGTCGTCACCGGGGACCCAGTACTTC. Translating it yields CASGLVQSSPGTQYF.

This clone was seen more than once but under ten times. This chain uses TRBV6-6 with TRBJ2-2, with D unresolved. This CDR3 is 16 amino acids long. Germline V gene data show CDR1 as MNHNY and CDR2 as SVGAGI (reference sequence). Trimming pared 0 bases from V and 3 bases from J, leaving 11 bases between. The DNA for the CDR3 is TGTGCCAGCAGTTACTCGAAAGGTAGCCACACCGGGGAGCTGTTTTTT. Protein sequence: CASSYSKGSHTGELFF.

This clone has just a few counts. The genes are TRBV5-1 and TRBJ1-4; D perhaps matches TRBD1 (5 bases). The CDR3 has 14 residues. V was cut by 5 bases and J by 12 bases, with 20 bases left in between. CDR1 is SGHRS, CDR2 YFSETQ, per germline. CDR3: CASSMQGSIVELFF. The CDR3, as DNA: TGCGCCAGCAGTATGCAGGGTTCCATCGTGGAACTGTTTTTT.

This CDR3 reads CASSYLRTGRTDTQYF. The CDR3 region has the DNA TGTGCCAGCAGTTACCTAAGGACAGGTCGCACAGATACGCAGTATTTT. The genes are TRBV6-5 and TRBJ2-3; 7 positions match TRBD1. The length of the CDR3 is 16 residues. The V gene's germline CDR1 is MNHEY and CDR2 SVGAGI. J gave up 1 base and V 2 bases, and 6 bases lay outside the gene matches.